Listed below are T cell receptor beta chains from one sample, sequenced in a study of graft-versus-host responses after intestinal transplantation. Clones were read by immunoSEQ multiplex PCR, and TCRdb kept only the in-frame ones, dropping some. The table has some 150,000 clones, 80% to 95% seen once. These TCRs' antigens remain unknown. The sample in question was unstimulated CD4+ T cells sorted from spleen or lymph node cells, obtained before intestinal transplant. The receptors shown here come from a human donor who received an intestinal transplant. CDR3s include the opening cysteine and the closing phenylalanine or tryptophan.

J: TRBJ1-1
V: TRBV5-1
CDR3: CASSLYGQGNTEAFF

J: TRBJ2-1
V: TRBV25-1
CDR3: CASSESRLAVFNEQFF

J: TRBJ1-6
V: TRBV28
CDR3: CASSSPGQGLWSPLHF

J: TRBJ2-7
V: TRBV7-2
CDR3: CASSFPTIAGGPFEQYF

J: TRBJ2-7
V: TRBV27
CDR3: CASSVTGGYEQYF

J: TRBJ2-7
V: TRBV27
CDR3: CASSFGGTRVSYEQYF

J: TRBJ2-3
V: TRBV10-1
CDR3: CASSGLAGGLDTQYF

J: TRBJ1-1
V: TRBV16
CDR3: CASSQLGPPYTEAFF

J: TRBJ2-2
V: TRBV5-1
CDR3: CASSLNRAVGELFF

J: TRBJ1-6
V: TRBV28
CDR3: CASSFVHTHPLHF

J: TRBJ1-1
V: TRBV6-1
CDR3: CASSSGTGVSEAFF

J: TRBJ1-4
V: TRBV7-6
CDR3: CASSLREQGELFF

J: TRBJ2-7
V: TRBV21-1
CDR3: CASSNDALPRENSYEQYF

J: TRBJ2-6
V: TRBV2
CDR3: CASSVYRGLGGANVLTF

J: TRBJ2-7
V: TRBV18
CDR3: CASSPARTYEQYF

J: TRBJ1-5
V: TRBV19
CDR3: CASSTGTAANQPQHF

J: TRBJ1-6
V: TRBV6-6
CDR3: CASSWVNSPLHF

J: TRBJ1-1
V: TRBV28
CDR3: CASSFFGRENTEAFF

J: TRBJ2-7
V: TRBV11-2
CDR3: CASSLVRAGAYEQYF

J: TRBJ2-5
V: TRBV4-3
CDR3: CASSRGEAQYF

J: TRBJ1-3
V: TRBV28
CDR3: CASISVNTIYF

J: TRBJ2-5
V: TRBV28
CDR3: CASSFDPGQVKTQYF

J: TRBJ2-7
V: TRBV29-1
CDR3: CSVALTRKVNEQYF

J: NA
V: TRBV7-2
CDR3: CASSLVESSYEQYF

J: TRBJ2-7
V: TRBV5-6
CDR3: CASSLVGTVLYEQYF

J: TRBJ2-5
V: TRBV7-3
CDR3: CASSSGTSGLGETQYF

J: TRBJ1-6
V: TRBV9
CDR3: CASSVVADNSPLHF

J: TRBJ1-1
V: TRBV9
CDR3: CASSVAYRNTEAFF

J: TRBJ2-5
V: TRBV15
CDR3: CATSREFRTGLETQYF

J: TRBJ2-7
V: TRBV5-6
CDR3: CASSVQLAGEQYF

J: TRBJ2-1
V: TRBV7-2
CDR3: CASSLARRYNEQFF

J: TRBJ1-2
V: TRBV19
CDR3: CASSSLSRGGNYGYTF

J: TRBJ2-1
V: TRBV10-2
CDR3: CASSEGSKSVF

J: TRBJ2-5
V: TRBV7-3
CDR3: CASSPSGEWRTQYF

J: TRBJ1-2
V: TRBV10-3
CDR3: CAISEFKEASSGYTF

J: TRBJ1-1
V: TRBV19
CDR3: CASSILSTEAFF

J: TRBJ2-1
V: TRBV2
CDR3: CASSDGASGNEQFF

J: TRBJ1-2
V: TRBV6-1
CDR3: CASKRSGDLYGYTF

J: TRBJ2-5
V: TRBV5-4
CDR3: CASSFGKGLVIGETQYF

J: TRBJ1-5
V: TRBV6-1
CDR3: CASRDSNQPQHF

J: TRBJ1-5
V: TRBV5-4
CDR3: CASSSPGQPQHF

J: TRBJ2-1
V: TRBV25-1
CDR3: CASARRAPHNEQFF